This record covers a single T cell receptor (beta chain). Its antigen is as yet unknown. The CDR3 length is 14 residues. Germline-derived CDR1 and CDR2 are SNHLY and FYNNEI. With 6 bases clipped from V and 8 bases from J, the junction kept 6 bases outside the gene matches. With 60 Vbeta and 13 Jbeta primers, the PCR was carried out. Clones were read by immunoSEQ multiplex PCR, and TCRdb kept only the in-frame ones, dropping some. The sample has about 100,000 clones; approximately 85% are singletons. This record comes from a study of cytomegalovirus exposure and HLA in healthy donors. Study-level results: CMV serostatus was the sole immune exposure information available. The classifier reportedly diagnosed cytomegalovirus status with high specificity and sensitivity. The authors later found HLA-associated TCR beta chains more clonally expanded than equally common others.

The sample taken for sequencing was PBMCs. The TCR was taken from a man between 35 and 55 years old in good health and CMV-seropositive. This chain uses TRBV2 with TRBJ1-4, with 10 bases matching TRBD1. The CDR3 coding sequence is TGTGCCAGCAGGGACCGGACAGGGGGAGAAAAACTGTTTTTT. This sequence encodes CASRDRTGGEKLFF.